Below are 24 T cell receptor beta chains sequenced from a single sample in a study of cytomegalovirus exposure and HLA in healthy donors. PCR involved 60 Vbeta and 13 Jbeta primers. Sequenced by immunoSEQ multiplex PCR; TCRdb stores in-frame clones only, minus some. This sample has about 160,000 clones; over 80% occur once, and the top ten carry about 1.6%. The specimen sequenced was PBMCs. The source of these receptors is a girl between 10 and 17 years old in good health and CMV-seropositive.

The chain couples TRBV7-2 to TRBJ1-3; D call uncertain. The CDR3 loop spans 13 amino acids. The V end was cut by 1 base, the J end by 4 bases, with 5 bases between. Germline lookup yields CDR1 SGHTA and CDR2 FQGNSA. CDR3: CASSLVGGNTIYF. For the CDR3, the DNA is TGTGCCAGCAGCTTAGTCGGGGGAAACACCATATATTTT.

About this clone itself: Sequence at one end of the junction differs from germline and may be a read error. The rearrangement links TRBV12-5 to TRBJ2-5; 9 positions match TRBD1. This CDR3 is built from 17 residues. CDR1 and CDR2 from the germline V gene are LGHNT and FRNRAP. The CDR3 protein is CASGLAQPGQGKEAQYF. The CDR3 DNA reads TGTGCTAGTGGTTTGGCCCAACCTGGACAGGGGAAAGAGGCCCAGTACTTC.

The chain carries TRBV4-1 and TRBJ2-5, with 10 bases that match TRBD2. CDR3 length equals 17 residues. Losses at the gene ends were 2 bases for V and 5 bases for J; bases not matched to a gene: 11. Germline lookup yields CDR1 MGHRA and CDR2 YSYEKL. The CDR3 DNA is TGCGCCAGCAGCCAATGGAGCGGGGGGGTAGCTAGCGAGACCCAGTACTTC. Translating gives CASSQWSGGVASETQYF.

The rearrangement joins TRBV19 to TRBJ2-1; 11 bases match TRBD2. The CDR3 contains 15 residues. V lost 6 bases to trimming and J lost 7 bases; unmatched junction nucleotides: 8. CDR1 is LNHDA, CDR2 SQIVND, per germline (reference sequence). The CDR3 DNA is TGTGCCAGTAGCGTTAGCGGGGGGGCCCAAAATGAGCAGTTCTTC. Amino acids: CASSVSGGAQNEQFF.

The V call is TRBV27, the J call TRBJ1-5, with a possible D match to TRBD1 (5 bases). V lost 2 bases and J lost 6, with 14 bases in between. Germline V lookup: CDR1 MNHEY, CDR2 SMNVEV (reference sequence). CDR3 length equals 15 residues. CDR3 DNA: TGTGCCAGCAGTTTAAGGGGTGTAGATGGTCAGCCCCAGCATTTT. This gives the protein CASSLRGVDGQPQHF.

The count of this clone is one. V is TRBV27 and J is TRBJ2-3; a possible D gene is TRBD2 (6 bases). This CDR3 has 15 residues. Germline values: CDR1 MNHEY, CDR2 SMNVEV (reference sequence). The ends were cut back, 6 bases at V and 4 bases at J, with 17 bases in the middle. The CDR3 DNA is TGTGCCAGCAGCCTCTCGGGAGTCGATGCAGATACGCAGTATTTT. Protein sequence: CASSLSGVDADTQYF.

The chain couples TRBV2 to TRBJ2-7; TRBD2 agrees at 9 bases. V was clipped by 6 bases and J by 7 bases; unmatched bases: 16. The CDR3 is made up of 16 amino acids. Germline CDR1 is SNHLY and CDR2 is FYNNEI. The CDR3 loop reads CASSQGWAAGGVEQYF. CDR3 DNA: TGTGCCAGCAGCCAAGGATGGGCAGCGGGAGGAGTAGAGCAGTACTTC.

The chain carries TRBV6-1 and TRBJ2-1; D is possibly TRBD1 (6 bases). The CDR3 length is 16 residues. V was pared by 3 bases and J by 9 bases, with 21 bases between. The V gene's germline CDR1 is MNHNS and CDR2 SASEGT. The CDR3 spells CASSDWGLSPVGEQFF. In nucleotides, the CDR3 is TGTGCCAGCAGTGATTGGGGGCTCTCCCCGGTCGGTGAGCAGTTCTTC.

The chain combines TRBV28 with TRBJ2-7, with D perhaps TRBD2 (5 bases). V was trimmed by 1 base and J by 4 bases, leaving 14 bases between them. Looked up from germline, CDR1 is MDHEN and CDR2 is SYDVKM. The CDR3 length is 15 residues. The CDR3 spells CASSLFSGSVYEQYF. The DNA of the CDR3 is TGTGCCAGCAGTTTATTCTCGGGGTCCGTTTACGAGCAGTACTTC. The full variable domain, completed using reference TRBV28 and TRBJ2-7, is DVKVTQSSRYLVKRTGEKVFLECVQDMDHENMFWYRQDPGLGLRLIYFSYDVKMKEKGDIPEGYSVSREKKERFSLILESASTNQTSMYLCASSLFSGSVYEQYFGPGTRLTVT.

On this clone: At one end the junction does not follow the germline gene, possibly because of a read error. The chain recombines TRBV2 with TRBJ2-7; 7 bases fit TRBD1. Germline lookup yields CDR1 SNHLY and CDR2 FYNNEI. The length of the CDR3 is 11 residues. CDR3 DNA sequence: TGTGCCAGCCGTGATGACGGGACAGAGTACTTC. Translating gives CASRDDGTEYF.

This clone has a handful of counts. The chain combines TRBV2 with TRBJ2-5, with 11 bases that match TRBD2. This CDR3 comprises 16 residues. V was clipped by 6 bases and J by 5 bases; unmatched bases: 11. Germline CDR1 is SNHLY and CDR2 is FYNNEI. The chain's CDR3 is CASSSTSGGAGETQYF. CDR3 DNA: TGTGCCAGCAGCTCAACTAGCGGGGGTGCGGGGGAGACCCAGTACTTC.

V and J are TRBV4-1 and TRBJ1-1; 9 bases match TRBD1. Germline CDR1 reads MGHRA; CDR2 reads YSYEKL. Losses at the gene ends were 8 bases for V and 4 bases for J; bases not matched to a gene: 11. The CDR3 totals 15 residues. The DNA for the CDR3 is TGCGCCAGCGCTCGTGCCGGGACAGGGAGCACTGAAGCTTTCTTT. It is translated as CASARAGTGSTEAFF.

The chain combines TRBV5-1 with TRBJ2-5; no definite D call. Trimming shortened V by 2 bases and J by 3 bases, and 8 bases separated the two germline ends. The CDR3 covers 13 residues. Germline V gives CDR1 SGHRS, CDR2 YFSETQ. CDR3 DNA: TGCGCCAGCAGCTTCTTAGCCGAAGAGACCCAGTACTTC. Its protein product is CASSFLAEETQYF.

The chain recombines TRBV28 with TRBJ1-2; the D gene is possibly TRBD1 (5 bases). This CDR3 contains 15 residues. Germline V gene data show CDR1 as MDHEN and CDR2 as SYDVKM. Between the trimmed V and J ends, which lost 6 bases and 4 bases, there was a span of 18 bases. The CDR3 loop is CASSQNPRVGYGYTF. CDR3 nucleotide sequence: TGTGCCAGCAGCCAAAATCCCAGGGTTGGCTATGGCTACACCTTC.

The chain combines TRBV28 with TRBJ1-1; D uncertain. Germline V gene lookup returns CDR1 MDHEN and CDR2 SYDVKM. This CDR3 spans 13 amino acids. V lost 5 bases, J lost 1 base, and 8 bases lay in between. The CDR3: CASSLQRNTEAFF. The CDR3 nucleotides read TGTGCCAGCAGTCTACAGAGGAACACTGAAGCTTTCTTT.

The V and J genes are TRBV2 and TRBJ1-1; TRBD1 matches at 10 bases. CDR1 and CDR2 (germline): SNHLY, FYNNEI. The V gene end was trimmed by 9 bases and the J gene end by 3 bases; junction bases not matched to a gene: 1. The CDR3 contains 12 residues. The chain's CDR3 is CARGTGDTEAFF. CDR3 nucleotides: TGTGCCAGAGGGACAGGGGACACTGAAGCTTTCTTT. Full variable domain (outside the CDR3, taken from reference TRBV2 and TRBJ1-1): EPEVTQTPSHQVTQMGQEVILRCVPISNHLYFYWYRQILGQKVEFLVSFYNNEISEKSEIFDDQFSVERPDGSNFTLKIRSTKLEDSAMYFCARGTGDTEAFFGQGTRLTVV.

This rearrangement joins TRBV7-8 to TRBJ2-1; 10 bases are shared with TRBD2. Unmatched junction bases numbered 6, after V lost 3 bases and J lost 7 bases. Per the germline V gene, CDR1 is SGHVS and CDR2 is FQNEAQ. This CDR3 is 15 amino acids long. Here the CDR3 reads CASSLLAGVSNEQFF. The CDR3 DNA is TGTGCCAGCAGCTTGCTAGCGGGAGTGAGTAATGAGCAGTTCTTC.

The genes are TRBV5-1 and TRBJ1-1, with a weak D call TRBD1 (5 bases). The length of the CDR3 is 15 residues. Germline assignment: CDR1 SGHRS and CDR2 YFSETQ. The V and J ends lost 4 bases and 0 bases respectively, with 13 bases between them. CDR3 region: CASSPGSRLNTEAFF. As DNA, the CDR3 is TGCGCCAGCAGCCCAGGGTCGCGCCTGAACACTGAAGCTTTCTTT.

The V call is TRBV10-3, the J call TRBJ1-2; 11 positions match TRBD1. CDR1 ENHRY and CDR2 SYGVKD come from the germline V gene. V shed 0 bases, J shed 5 bases, and the junction held 5 bases outside the gene matches. CDR3 size: 16 residues. This CDR3 reads CAISESGDRGYYGYTF. In nucleotides, the CDR3 is TGTGCCATCAGTGAGTCCGGGGACAGGGGGTATTATGGCTACACCTTC.

This chain's CDR3 is CASSDRQGREAFF. CDR3 coding DNA: TGTGCCAGCAGTGACCGGCAGGGGCGTGAAGCTTTCTTT. The rearrangement links TRBV6-1 to TRBJ1-1; D might be TRBD1 (6 bases). Germline V gene lookup returns CDR1 MNHNS and CDR2 SASEGT. The CDR3 runs to 13 residues. Trimming stripped 3 bases from V and 7 bases from J, with 12 bases between.

The V gene is TRBV2, the J gene TRBJ1-1; perhaps TRBD1 as D (6 bases). Trimming stripped 8 bases from V and 7 bases from J, with 17 bases between. This CDR3 comprises 13 residues. Germline loops: CDR1 SNHLY, CDR2 FYNNEI. The CDR3 region has the DNA TGTGCCAGCTCGGACAGCGCTCATAGTGAAGCTTTCTTT. It encodes CASSDSAHSEAFF.

The chain employs TRBV5-4 and TRBJ1-4; possibly TRBD1 for D (6 bases). In germline, CDR1 is SGHNT, CDR2 YYREEE (reference sequence). With 0 bases removed from V and 4 bases from J, the gap between germline ends came to 7 bases. The CDR3 is 14 amino acids. Written as DNA, the CDR3 is TGTGCCAGCAGCTTGGGAGGGGGTAATGAAAAACTGTTTTTT. Amino acids: CASSLGGGNEKLFF.

The chain carries TRBV5-1 and TRBJ2-1; possibly TRBD2 for D (6 bases). The V gene lost 3 bases and the J gene lost 8 bases, with 15 bases spanning the gap. CDR3 length: 14 amino acids. CDR1 is SGHRS, CDR2 YFSETQ, per germline. The CDR3: CASSSQTSSDEQFF. In nucleotides, the CDR3 is TGCGCCAGCAGCTCGCAGACTAGTAGCGATGAGCAGTTCTTC.

The rearrangement joins TRBV30 to TRBJ2-7; 9 nucleotides line up with TRBD1. The CDR3 runs 14 residues. The ends lost 4 bases at V and 4 bases at J; junction bases unmatched: 8. Germline CDR1 is GTSNPN and CDR2 is SVGIG (reference sequence). In DNA form, the CDR3 reads TGTGCCTGGAACCCGGGACAGGGAGGATACGAGCAGTACTTC. This codes for CAWNPGQGGYEQYF. The variable domain in full, with the rest retrieved from reference TRBV30 and TRBJ2-7, is SQTIHQWPATLVQPVGSPLSLECTVEGTSNPNLYWYRQAAGRGLQLLFYSVGIGQISSEVPQNLSASRPQDRQFILSSKKLLLSDSGFYLCAWNPGQGGYEQYFGPGTRLTVT.